The clone carrying this T cell receptor beta chain appeared many times. Its antigen is not identified. V lost 8 bases and J lost 0; bases outside the gene matches: 11. The CDR3 runs to 17 residues. The germline gives CDR1 SGHNT, CDR2 YENEEA. The sample originates from a study of CD8 T cells in ankylosing spondylitis. General study points: In ankylosing spondylitis blood, a motif of several highly homologous TCR beta variants appeared characteristic.

Via MiXCR, TCRdb re-called the 5' RACE reads, giving one row per CDR3 protein. The table has roughly 250,000 distinct CDR3 sequences, roughly 8.6% seen once. The source is a male donor with ankylosing spondylitis or in good health (not recorded which). V gene TRBV11-3 combines with J gene TRBJ2-2, with 8 positions matching TRBD2. Specimen: blood, either unsorted or a sorted T cell fraction (not recorded which). The CDR3: CASLPYGGLANTGELFF. The CDR3 DNA sequence: TGTGCCAGCCTACCTTACGGGGGACTAGCGAACACCGGGGAGCTGTTTTTT. Variable domain in full (rest from reference TRBV11-3 and TRBJ2-2): EAGVVQSPRYKIIEKKQPVAFWCNPISGHNTLYWYLQNLGQGPELLIRYENEEAVDDSQLPKDRFSAERLKGVDSTLKIQPAELGDSAVYLCASLPYGGLANTGELFFGEGSRLTVL.